Listed here is a single T cell receptor beta chain. These data are taken from a study of control samples from healthy donors and cancer patients. Repertoires were generated with immunoSEQ multiplex PCR, while TCRdb's copy carries only in-frame clones and drops some. This sample has approximately 190,000 clones; 91% occur once, and the top ten carry about 2%. Germline V gene data show CDR1 as SSHAT and CDR2 as FNYEAQ (reference sequence). The length of the CDR3 is 18 residues. Trimming removed 6 bases from V and 7 bases from J, with 28 bases in between. This TCR derives from a man aged 25-45 years in good health. The sequenced material came from blood. The chain joins TRBV7-7 to TRBJ1-5; D not certain. Here the CDR3 reads CASSLGPWTATVGQPQHF. The CDR3 DNA reads as TGTGCCAGCAGTCTAGGCCCCTGGACGGCGACGGTGGGGCAGCCCCAGCATTTT. The full variable domain, rest sourced from reference TRBV7-7 and TRBJ1-5, is GAGVSQSPRYKVTKRGQDVTLRCDPISSHATLYWYQQALGQGPEFLTYFNYEAQPDKSGLPSDRFSAERPEGSISTLTIQRTEQRDSAMYRCASSLGPWTATVGQPQHFGDGTRLSIL.